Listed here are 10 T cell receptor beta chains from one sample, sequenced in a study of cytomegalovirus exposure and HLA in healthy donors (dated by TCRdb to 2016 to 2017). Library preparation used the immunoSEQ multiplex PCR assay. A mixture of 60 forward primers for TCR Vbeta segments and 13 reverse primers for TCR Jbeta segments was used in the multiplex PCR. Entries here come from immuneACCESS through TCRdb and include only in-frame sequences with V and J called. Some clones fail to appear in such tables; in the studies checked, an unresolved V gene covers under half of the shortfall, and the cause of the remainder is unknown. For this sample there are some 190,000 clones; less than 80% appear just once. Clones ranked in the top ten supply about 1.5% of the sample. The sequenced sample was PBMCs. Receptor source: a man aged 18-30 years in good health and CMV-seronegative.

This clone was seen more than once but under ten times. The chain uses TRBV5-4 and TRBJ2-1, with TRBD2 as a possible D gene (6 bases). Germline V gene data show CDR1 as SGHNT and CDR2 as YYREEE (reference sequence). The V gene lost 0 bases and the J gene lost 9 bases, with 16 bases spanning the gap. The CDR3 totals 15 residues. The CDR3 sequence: CASSLGGGSRAEQFF. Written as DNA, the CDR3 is TGTGCCAGCAGCTTGGGCGGAGGGTCTCGGGCTGAGCAGTTCTTC.

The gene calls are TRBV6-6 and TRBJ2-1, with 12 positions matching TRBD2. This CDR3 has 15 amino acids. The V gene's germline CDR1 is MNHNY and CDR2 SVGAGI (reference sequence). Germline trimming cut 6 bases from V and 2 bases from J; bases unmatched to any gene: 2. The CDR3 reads CASSRLAGAYNEQFF. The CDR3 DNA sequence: TGTGCCAGCAGCCGACTAGCGGGGGCCTACAATGAGCAGTTCTTC.

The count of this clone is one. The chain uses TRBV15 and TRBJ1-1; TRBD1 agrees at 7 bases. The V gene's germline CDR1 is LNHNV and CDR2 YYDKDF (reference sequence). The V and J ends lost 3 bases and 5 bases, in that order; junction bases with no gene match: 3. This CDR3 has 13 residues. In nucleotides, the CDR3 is TGTGCCACCAGCAGTGACAGGGCGACTGAAGCTTTCTTT. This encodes CATSSDRATEAFF.

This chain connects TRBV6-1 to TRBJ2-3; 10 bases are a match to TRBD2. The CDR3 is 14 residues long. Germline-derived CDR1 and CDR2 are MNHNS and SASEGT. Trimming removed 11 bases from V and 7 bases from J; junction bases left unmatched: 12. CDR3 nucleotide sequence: TGTGCCGCCAGAACGATAGCGGGGGGTCATACGCAGTATTTT. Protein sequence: CAARTIAGGHTQYF.

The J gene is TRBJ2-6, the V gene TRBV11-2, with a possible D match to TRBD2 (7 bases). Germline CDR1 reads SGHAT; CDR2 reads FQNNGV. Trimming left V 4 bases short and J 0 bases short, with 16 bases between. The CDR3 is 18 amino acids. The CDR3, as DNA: TGTGCCAGCAGCTACCCCTCGGGGGGCAGCTCTGGGGCCAACGTCCTGACTTTC. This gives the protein CASSYPSGGSSGANVLTF.

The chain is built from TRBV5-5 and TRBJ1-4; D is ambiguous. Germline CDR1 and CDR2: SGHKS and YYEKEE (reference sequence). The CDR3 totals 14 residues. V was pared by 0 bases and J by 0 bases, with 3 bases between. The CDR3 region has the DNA TGTGCCAGCAGCTTGGCGTCAACTAATGAAAAACTGTTTTTT. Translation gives CASSLASTNEKLFF.

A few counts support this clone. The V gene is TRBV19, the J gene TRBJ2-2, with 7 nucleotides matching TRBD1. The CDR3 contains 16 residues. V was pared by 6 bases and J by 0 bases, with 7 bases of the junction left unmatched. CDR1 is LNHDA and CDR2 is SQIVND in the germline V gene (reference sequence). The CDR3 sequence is CASSQSGGTNTGELFF. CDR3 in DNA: TGTGCCAGTAGCCAATCAGGGGGAACGAACACCGGGGAGCTGTTTTTT. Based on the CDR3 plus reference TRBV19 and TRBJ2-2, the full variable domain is DGGITQSPKYLFRKEGQNVTLSCEQNLNHDAMYWYRQDPGQGLRLIYYSQIVNDFQKGDIAEGYSVSREKKESFPLTVTSAQKNPTAFYLCASSQSGGTNTGELFFGEGSRLTVL.

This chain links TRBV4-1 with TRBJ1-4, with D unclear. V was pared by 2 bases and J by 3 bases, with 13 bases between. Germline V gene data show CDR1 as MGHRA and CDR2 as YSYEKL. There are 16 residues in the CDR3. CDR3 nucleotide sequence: TGCGCCAGCAGCCAAACTCCGGGGTCGGCTAATGAAAAACTGTTTTTT. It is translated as CASSQTPGSANEKLFF.

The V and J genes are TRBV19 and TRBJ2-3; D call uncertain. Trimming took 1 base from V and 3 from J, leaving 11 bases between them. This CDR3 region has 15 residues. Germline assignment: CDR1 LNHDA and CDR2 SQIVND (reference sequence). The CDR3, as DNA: TGTGCCAGTAGTATAGCAGGCAGCAAGACAGATACGCAGTATTTT. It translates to CASSIAGSKTDTQYF. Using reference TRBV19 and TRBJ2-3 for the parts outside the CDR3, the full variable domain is DGGITQSPKYLFRKEGQNVTLSCEQNLNHDAMYWYRQDPGQGLRLIYYSQIVNDFQKGDIAEGYSVSREKKESFPLTVTSAQKNPTAFYLCASSIAGSKTDTQYFGPGTRLTVL.

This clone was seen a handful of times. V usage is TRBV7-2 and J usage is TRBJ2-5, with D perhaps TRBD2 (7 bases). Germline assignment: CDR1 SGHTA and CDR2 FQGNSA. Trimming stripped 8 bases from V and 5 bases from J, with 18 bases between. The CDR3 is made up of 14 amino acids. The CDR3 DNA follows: TGTGCCAGCCTCCGGGGGGCTCCCGCGGAGACCCAGTACTTC. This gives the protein CASLRGAPAETQYF.